The 27 T cell receptor beta chains presented below share a single source sample, sequenced in a study of CD8 T cells in ankylosing spondylitis. General study results and limits: Ankylosing spondylitis blood appeared to carry a characteristic TCR beta motif of eight or nine highly homologous variants.

TCRdb used MiXCR to reprocess the 5' RACE reads, holding one entry per CDR3 protein. The sample shows roughly 350,000 distinct CDR3 sequences, roughly 8% of them seen only once. These receptors have no known antigen. Sample: blood, either unsorted or a sorted T cell fraction (not recorded which). The receptor set was obtained from a male donor with ankylosing spondylitis.

This clonotype was detected only a few times. The chain joins TRBV12-3 or TRBV12-4 to TRBJ2-7; a weak D match, TRBD1 (6 bases). Between the trimmed V and J ends, which lost 5 bases and 3 bases, there was a span of 14 bases. CDR3 length: 14 amino acids. The CDR3 sequence is CASSDRLDSYEQYF. CDR3 sequence (DNA): TGTGCCAGCAGTGACCGACTGGACAGCTACGAGCAGTACTTC.

The chain carries TRBV28 and TRBJ2-1; 9 bases line up with TRBD2. J was trimmed by 7 bases and V by 2 bases; bases with no gene match: 6. Germline V lookup: CDR1 MDHEN, CDR2 SYDVKM. The CDR3 is made up of 15 amino acids. Here the CDR3 DNA reads TGTGCCAGCAGTTTAGGGACTAGCCTGAGGAATGAGCAGTTCTTC. Its protein is CASSLGTSLRNEQFF.

This chain joins TRBV5-1 and TRBJ2-2, with TRBD1 matching over 9 bases. The CDR3 length is 16 residues. The junction had 8 bases not matched to a gene; V was cut back by 4 bases and J by 4 bases. The V gene's germline CDR1 is SGHRS and CDR2 YFSETQ. CDR3 protein: CASSLLQGAGTGELFF. The CDR3 DNA reads TGCGCCAGCAGCCTCCTACAGGGGGCGGGCACCGGGGAGCTGTTTTTT.

This clonotype was recorded once. This chain links TRBV29-1 with TRBJ2-2, with 8 positions matching TRBD2. This CDR3 comprises 13 residues. J lost 3 bases, V lost 7 bases, and 4 bases had no gene match. Germline V gene sequence: CDR1 SQVTM, CDR2 ANQGSEA. CDR3 nucleotides: TGCAGCGCAAGGACTAGCTACACCGGGGAGCTGTTTTTT. As protein: CSARTSYTGELFF.

The chain uses TRBV5-1 and TRBJ2-3, with a weak D call TRBD1 (6 bases). V was shortened by 2 bases and J by 1 base, with 14 bases between the two germline ends. The CDR3 has 16 residues. CDR1 SGHRS and CDR2 YFSETQ come from the germline V gene. CDR3 in amino acids: CASSLGGPGGTDTQYF. In nucleotides, the CDR3 is TGCGCCAGCAGCTTAGGGGGTCCCGGTGGCACAGATACGCAGTATTTT. Filled out from reference TRBV5-1 and TRBJ2-3, the complete variable domain reads KAGVTQTPRYLIKTRGQQVTLSCSPISGHRSVSWYQQTPGQGLQFLFEYFSETQRNKGNFPGRFSGRQFSNSRSEMNVSTLELGDSALYLCASSLGGPGGTDTQYFGPGTRLTVL.

This chain uses TRBV5-1 with TRBJ2-5; D is ambiguous. V was cut by 2 bases and J by 5 bases, with 13 bases left in between. The length of the CDR3 is 14 residues. Per germline, CDR1 SGHRS and CDR2 YFSETQ. The CDR3 protein is CASSLTARDETQYF. As DNA, the CDR3 is TGCGCCAGCAGCTTAACAGCTCGCGACGAGACCCAGTACTTC.

The chain combines TRBV11-2 with TRBJ2-3, with 8 bases fitting TRBD1. V shed 5 bases, J shed 3 bases, and the junction held 13 bases outside the gene matches. The germline V gene has CDR1 SGHAT and CDR2 FQNNGV. This CDR3 contains 17 residues. CDR3 loop: CASSQGVTGALTDTQYF. The CDR3 DNA follows: TGTGCCAGCAGCCAGGGGGTGACAGGGGCGCTGACAGATACGCAGTATTTT.

V gene TRBV28 combines with J gene TRBJ2-3; TRBD1 agrees at 7 bases. CDR3 length equals 18 residues. CDR1 and CDR2 (germline): MDHEN, SYDVKM. Trimming took 4 bases from V and 4 from J; bases not matched to a gene: 17. DNA of the CDR3: TGTGCCAGCAGTTCACGGTCGACAGGGAGTTCCCCCCCAGATACGCAGTATTTT. This codes for CASSSRSTGSSPPDTQYF.

The V and J genes are TRBV30 and TRBJ2-3; 8 bases are shared with TRBD2. The junction had 4 bases not matched to a gene; V was cut back by 3 bases and J by 2 bases. Germline assignment: CDR1 GTSNPN and CDR2 SVGIG (reference sequence). The length of the CDR3 is 14 residues. DNA for the CDR3: TGTGCCTGGAGAGTAGCGGGGAACACAGATACGCAGTATTTT. This gives the protein CAWRVAGNTDTQYF.

This clonotype was observed a few times. V is TRBV5-1 and J is TRBJ1-1; maybe TRBD1 (6 bases). The CDR3 runs to 16 residues. Per germline, CDR1 SGHRS and CDR2 YFSETQ. V dropped 3 bases and J dropped 2 bases, with 17 bases sitting between them. As DNA, the CDR3 is TGCGCCAGCAGCTCTCGGGGGCAGGGTGGCAACACTGAAGCTTTCTTT. Encoded protein: CASSSRGQGGNTEAFF.

This clonotype came up many times. This chain connects TRBV4-1 to TRBJ2-2; tentatively, D is TRBD1 (6 bases). Germline CDR1 and CDR2: MGHRA and YSYEKL. The ends were cut back, 4 bases at V and 7 bases at J, with 10 bases in the middle. The CDR3 is 13 amino acids. The CDR3 loop is CASSRTEGGELFF. CDR3 DNA sequence: TGCGCCAGCAGCCGGACAGAGGGCGGGGAGCTGTTTTTT.

In this sample, this clonotype turned up many times. The germline gene is not matched at one end of the junction; a read error may be the cause. The J gene is TRBJ1-6, the V gene TRBV15, with D possibly being TRBD1 (5 bases). This CDR3 has 13 amino acids. From germline, CDR1 is LNHNV and CDR2 YYDKDF (reference sequence). The CDR3 DNA sequence: TGTGCCACCAGGGGGGATTATAATTCGCCCCTCCACTTT. As protein: CATRGDYNSPLHF.

This clonotype showed up just a few times. The chain joins TRBV4-3 to TRBJ2-1, with 10 positions matching TRBD2. Germline CDR1 reads LGHNA; CDR2 reads YSLEER. This CDR3 contains 14 residues. Unmatched junction bases numbered 3, after V lost 2 bases and J lost 8 bases. The CDR3 region has the DNA TGCGCCAGCAGCCAAACTAGCGGGATGCATGAGCAGTTCTTC. As protein: CASSQTSGMHEQFF.

The table lists this clonotype with many counts. The chain uses TRBV6-2 or TRBV6-3 and TRBJ1-5; TRBD1 aligns across 8 bases. Germline assignment: CDR1 MNHEY and CDR2 SVGEGT. The CDR3 is 14 amino acids. V lost 5 bases and J lost 5; bases outside the gene matches: 5. The CDR3 is CASSLDRDYQPQHF. The CDR3 region has the DNA TGTGCCAGCAGTCTGGACAGGGACTATCAGCCCCAGCATTTT.

The chain couples TRBV9 to TRBJ2-2; 7 positions match TRBD1. The CDR3 runs 14 residues. Trimming at V came to 3 bases and at J to 7 bases, leaving 6 bases not matched to a gene. The germline V gene encodes CDR1 SGDLS and CDR2 YYNGEE. For the CDR3, the DNA is TGTGCCAGCAGCGCCTCCACAGGGGACGGGGAGCTGTTTTTT. It encodes CASSASTGDGELFF.

The J gene is TRBJ2-3, the V gene TRBV28; no reliable D call. The V and J ends lost 6 bases and 4 bases respectively, with 8 bases between them. CDR1 is MDHEN and CDR2 is SYDVKM in the germline V gene. The CDR3 sequence is 12 residues long. The CDR3 DNA reads as TGTGCCAGCAGCTTCCAGCCAGATACGCAGTATTTT. Protein sequence: CASSFQPDTQYF.

The genes are TRBV14 and TRBJ2-1, with TRBD1 identical over 8 bases. The junction had 3 bases not matched to a gene; V was cut back by 3 bases and J by 2 bases. CDR3 length equals 15 residues. CDR1 SGHDN and CDR2 FVKESK come from the germline V gene. The CDR3 sequence is CASSHWTGPYNEQFF. The CDR3 nucleotides are TGTGCCAGCAGCCATTGGACAGGGCCCTACAATGAGCAGTTCTTC.

The rearrangement links TRBV12-3 or TRBV12-4 to TRBJ2-1; TRBD2 is a possible D gene (5 bases). The length of the CDR3 is 16 residues. The V gene lost 3 bases and the J gene lost 9 bases, with 21 bases spanning the gap. The CDR3 spells CASSLGISWPRGEQFF. CDR3 nucleotide sequence: TGTGCCAGCAGTTTGGGAATCTCGTGGCCTCGGGGTGAGCAGTTCTTC.

The genes are TRBV19 and TRBJ2-1; 11 bases line up with TRBD2. From germline, CDR1 is LNHDA and CDR2 SQIVND (reference sequence). CDR3 length: 14 residues. The J segment lost 6 bases and the V segment lost 10 bases, leaving 8 bases of the junction unmatched. Here the CDR3 DNA reads TGTGCCACCTCTAGCGGGAGGTCCATCAATGAGCAGTTCTTC. It encodes CATSSGRSINEQFF.

The sample holds a few counts of this clonotype. The chain joins TRBV12-3 or TRBV12-4 to TRBJ2-7; D remains ambiguous. CDR3 size: 15 residues. Trimming took 4 bases from V and 5 from J, leaving 18 bases between them. This CDR3 is CASSSPGPTYNEQYF. In nucleotides, the CDR3 is TGTGCCAGCAGTTCCCCCGGGCCCACGTACAACGAGCAGTACTTC.

This clonotype occurred a few times. The rearrangement links TRBV29-1 to TRBJ2-7, with 7 bases that match TRBD2. Looked up from germline, CDR1 is SQVTM and CDR2 is ANQGSEA. V dropped 5 bases and J dropped 2; count of bases not matched to a gene: 9. This CDR3 has 14 residues. The CDR3 here is CSVLGEGGTYEQYF. CDR3 nucleotide sequence: TGCAGCGTTCTTGGGGAGGGAGGCACCTACGAGCAGTACTTC.

The sample holds a few counts of this clonotype. The chain is built from TRBV4-1 and TRBJ2-1; TRBD2 agrees at 7 bases. CDR1 is MGHRA, CDR2 YSYEKL, per germline. The ends lost 6 bases at V and 13 bases at J; junction bases unmatched: 18. The CDR3 covers 15 residues. The CDR3 nucleotides are TGCGCCAGCAGTCCCTCTTTTTTGGGGGAGGGATCCCAGTTCTTC. It codes for CASSPSFLGEGSQFF.

This clonotype has more than one count but fewer than ten. This sequence joins TRBV6-1 and TRBJ1-1; 7 nucleotides align to TRBD1. Per the germline V gene, CDR1 is MNHNS and CDR2 is SASEGT. The length of the CDR3 is 15 residues. J gave up 3 bases and V 6 bases, and 10 bases lay outside the gene matches. The CDR3 DNA follows: TGTGCCAGCAGCCGGGGACAGTTTTTATACACTGAAGCTTTCTTT. Translating gives CASSRGQFLYTEAFF.

This clonotype was observed a handful of times. This sequence joins TRBV20-1 and TRBJ2-7; 9 positions match TRBD2. The CDR3 is 14 amino acids. V was pared by 1 base and J by 4 bases, with 5 bases of the junction left unmatched. Germline values: CDR1 DFQATT, CDR2 SNEGSKA (reference sequence). In nucleotides, the CDR3 is TGCAGTGCTAGAGTGGGCGGGAGGGTGTACGAGCAGTACTTC. Protein product: CSARVGGRVYEQYF.

The J gene is TRBJ2-1, the V gene TRBV7-8; D is unclear. Trimming took off 0 bases at V and 0 bases at J, with 9 bases between the two ends. Germline CDR1 and CDR2: SGHVS and FQNEAQ. The CDR3 covers 16 residues. The CDR3 DNA follows: TGTGCCAGCAGCTTAGCGTTGCCAGGCTCCTACAATGAGCAGTTCTTC. Translation gives CASSLALPGSYNEQFF.

The rearrangement links TRBV20-1 to TRBJ2-7; D uncertain. The germline V gene encodes CDR1 DFQATT and CDR2 SNEGSKA (reference sequence). The length of the CDR3 is 14 residues. Deletions cut 6 bases from V and 3 bases from J, with 18 bases between. The CDR3, as DNA: TGCAGTGCCAGTTTGGGCGTGGGATTCTACGAGCAGTACTTC. Translation gives CSASLGVGFYEQYF.

The genes are TRBV27 and TRBJ2-1, with TRBD2 identical over 10 bases. Germline V CDR1 and CDR2: MNHEY, SMNVEV (reference sequence). This CDR3 comprises 20 residues. V lost 5 bases and J lost 2; bases outside the gene matches: 18. CDR3 loop: CASSTPRKLASGGPYNEQFF. CDR3 DNA: TGTGCCAGCAGTACTCCTCGAAAGTTAGCTAGCGGGGGTCCCTACAATGAGCAGTTCTTC.